This T cell receptor beta chain was captured by sequencing in a study of blood T cell repertoires in COVID-19. Overall study context: The samples span acute and convalescent COVID-19 from the United States, Italy and Spain. T cells, B-cell-depleted T cells, or PBMCs supplied cDNA or gDNA.

Per the germline V gene, CDR1 is SGHVS and CDR2 is FQNEAQ. The CDR3 is made up of 16 amino acids. V was pared by 4 bases and J by 7 bases, with 14 bases of the junction left unmatched. In the authors' workflow: Amplification of reference gene primers provided the estimated nucleated cell counts. The table came from immunoSEQ multiplex PCR; TCRdb's copy has only in-frame clones and leaves some out. From that table come the V and J calls and clone size; the DNA was used to work out D and trimming. This sample has about 270,000 clones, with over 75% found just once. The sample consisted of PBMCs or T cells enriched from blood (not recorded which). This sequence joins TRBV7-8 and TRBJ1-2, with 8 bases that match TRBD1. The TCR originated in a man aged 18 to 29 who had recovered from COVID-19. DNA for the CDR3: TGTGCCAGCAGCTCGGACAGAGTGGACAGGGCCGCTGGCTACACCTTC. Encoded protein: CASSSDRVDRAAGYTF.